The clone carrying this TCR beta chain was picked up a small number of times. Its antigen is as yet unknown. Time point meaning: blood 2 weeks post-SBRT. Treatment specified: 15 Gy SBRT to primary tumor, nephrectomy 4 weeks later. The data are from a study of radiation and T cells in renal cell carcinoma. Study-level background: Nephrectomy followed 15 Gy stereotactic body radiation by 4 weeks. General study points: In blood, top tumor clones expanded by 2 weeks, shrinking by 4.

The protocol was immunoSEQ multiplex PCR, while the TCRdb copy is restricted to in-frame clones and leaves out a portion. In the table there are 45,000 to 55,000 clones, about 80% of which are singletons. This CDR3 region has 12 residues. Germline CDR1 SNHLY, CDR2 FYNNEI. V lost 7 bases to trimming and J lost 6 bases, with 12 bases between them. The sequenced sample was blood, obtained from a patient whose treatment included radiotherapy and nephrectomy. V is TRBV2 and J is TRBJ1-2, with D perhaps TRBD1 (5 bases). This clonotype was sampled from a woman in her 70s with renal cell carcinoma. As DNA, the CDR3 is TGTGCCAGCAAAAGAGACAGAGATGGCTACACCTTC. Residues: CASKRDRDGYTF.